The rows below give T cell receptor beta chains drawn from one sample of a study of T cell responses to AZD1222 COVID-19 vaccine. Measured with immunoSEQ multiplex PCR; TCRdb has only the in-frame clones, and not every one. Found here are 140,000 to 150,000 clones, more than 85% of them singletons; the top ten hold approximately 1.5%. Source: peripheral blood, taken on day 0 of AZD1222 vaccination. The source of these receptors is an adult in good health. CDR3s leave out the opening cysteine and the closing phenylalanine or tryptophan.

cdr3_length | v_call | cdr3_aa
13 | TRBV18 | ASSPGRVGDTEAF
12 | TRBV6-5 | ASSYMRGSNEQF
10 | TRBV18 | ASTDNSYEQY
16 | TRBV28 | ASSLAGTGFLRENIQY
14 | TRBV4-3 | ASSQEGFSLTGELF
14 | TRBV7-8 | ASSSSGTGVYNEQF
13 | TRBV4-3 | ASSQEGAEPYEQY
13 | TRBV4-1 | ASSQKTGSGYEQY
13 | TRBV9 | ASSVDVRGPTEAF
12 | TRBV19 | ASIDYAGNYGYT
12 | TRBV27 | ASRPGYSNQPQH
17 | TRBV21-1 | ATPPEDRGHLSSFYEQY
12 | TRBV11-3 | ASSFSRVNYGYT
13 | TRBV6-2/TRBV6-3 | ASSYPGLSYNEQF
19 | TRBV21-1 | ASSPKGPAAGGGPSTDTQY
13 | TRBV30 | AWITSGRPYNEQF
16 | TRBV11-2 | ASSSRTGLASGTGELF
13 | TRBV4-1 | ASSQRVIAAGEQY
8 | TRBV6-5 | ATEGFEAF
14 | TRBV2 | ASSEALRRGAYGYT
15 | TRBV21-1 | ASSPRSGTSSIDEQF
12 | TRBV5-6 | ASSLVAVQETQY
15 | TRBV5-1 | ASSPPLAGVGTDTQY
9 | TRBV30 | GSGRGNTIY
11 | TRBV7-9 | ASSSQGGNTIY
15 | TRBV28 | ASSPSHWGAGVYGYT
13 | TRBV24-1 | ATSDHREFDQPQH
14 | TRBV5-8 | ASSLTFGTDTYEQY
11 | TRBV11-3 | ASRGQGDYGYT
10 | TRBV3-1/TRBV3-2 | ASSHAQDTQY
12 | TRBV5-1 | ASSPGTVNEKLF
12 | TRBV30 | AWSPGTHNQPQH
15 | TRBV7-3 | ASSPGTSGVGVDTQY
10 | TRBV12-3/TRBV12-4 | ASRWLNEKLF
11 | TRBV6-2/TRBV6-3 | ASSPDDIGPQH
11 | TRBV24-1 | ATSSPGTDTQY
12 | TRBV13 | ASSTRDRGDGYT
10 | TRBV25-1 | ASSSGANVLT
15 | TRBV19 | ASSSPPTSGTVKWQF
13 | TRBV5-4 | ASSPSGSFRETQY
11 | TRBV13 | ASRESPSYEQY
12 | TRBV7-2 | ASSLDRGAYEQY
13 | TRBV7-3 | ASSSLGTGPYEQY
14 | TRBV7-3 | ASSARAGTSTDTQY
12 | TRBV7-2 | ASSWGTGYNEQF
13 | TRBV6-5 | ASSYLTERNYGYT
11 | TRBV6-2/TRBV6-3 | ASSYGLVDGYT
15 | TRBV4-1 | ASSQDEVGSFSYEQY
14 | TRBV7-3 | ASSSQTGLATGELF